The subject of this entry is one TCR beta chain. Its antigen is undetermined. Every isolated RNA sample was fully reverse transcribed, so sequencing captured expressed TCRB transcripts. Samples of naive, central memory and regulatory T cells yielded a mean of around 3.8 million reads. The protocol was immunoSEQ multiplex PCR, while the TCRdb copy is restricted to in-frame clones and leaves out a portion. The data contain roughly 300,000 clones, approximately 8% of them singletons. This specimen belongs to a study of beta chain features in type 1 diabetes. Background on the study: Over all samples combined, some 110 million sorted cells were examined. Regarding the study as a whole: TCRB CDR3s from Type 1 diabetes patients were moderately but significantly shorter in all four CD4+ subsets. Insertions were fewer and deletions more numerous at VDJ junctions in type 1 diabetes patients.

Sequenced input: central memory CD4+ T cells from blood. This TCR came from a woman between 18 and 29 years old in good health.

The CDR3 loop is CASSYSTGMETQYF. The CDR3 DNA follows: TGTGCCAGCAGTTACTCGACTGGGATGGAGACCCAGTACTTC. This chain uses TRBV6-6 with TRBJ2-5, with D unresolved. V gave up 0 bases and J gave up 5 bases, with 10 bases separating them. From germline, CDR1 is MNHNY and CDR2 SVGAGI (reference sequence). The CDR3 totals 14 residues.